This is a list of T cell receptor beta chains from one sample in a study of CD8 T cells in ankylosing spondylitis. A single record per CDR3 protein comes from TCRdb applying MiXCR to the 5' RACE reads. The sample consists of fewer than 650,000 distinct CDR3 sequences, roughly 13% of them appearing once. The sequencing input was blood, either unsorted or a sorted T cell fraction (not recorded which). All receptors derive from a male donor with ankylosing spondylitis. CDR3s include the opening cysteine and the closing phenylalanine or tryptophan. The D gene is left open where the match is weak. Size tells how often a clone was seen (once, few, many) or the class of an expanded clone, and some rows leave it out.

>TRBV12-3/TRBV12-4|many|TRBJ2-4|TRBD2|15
CASSLSGSGLGIQYF
TGTGCCAGCAGTCTTAGCGGGAGCGGATTGGGCATTCAGTACTTC
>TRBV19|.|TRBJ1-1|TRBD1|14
CASRRTGANTEAFF
TGTGCCAGTAGGAGGACAGGGGCCAACACTGAAGCTTTCTTT
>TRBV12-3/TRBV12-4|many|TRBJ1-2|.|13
CASRPLGGDGYTF
TGTGCCAGCAGGCCTCTGGGTGGCGATGGCTACACCTTC
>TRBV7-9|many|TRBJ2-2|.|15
CASNPGGANTGELFF
TGTGCCAGCAACCCCGGGGGTGCGAACACCGGGGAGCTGTTTTTT
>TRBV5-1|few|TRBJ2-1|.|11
CATRQDNEQFF
TGCGCCACGCGACAGGATAATGAGCAGTTCTTC
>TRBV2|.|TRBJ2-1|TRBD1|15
CDSSYLRQGIDEQFF
TGTGACAGCAGTTACCTTCGACAGGGGATCGATGAGCAGTTCTTC
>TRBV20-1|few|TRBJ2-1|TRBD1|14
CSATTGQGADEQFF
TGCAGTGCAACTACGGGACAGGGGGCCGATGAGCAGTTCTTC
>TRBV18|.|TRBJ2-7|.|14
CASSPQGLNYEQYF
TGTGCCAGCTCACCACAGGGGCTGAACTACGAGCAGTACTTC
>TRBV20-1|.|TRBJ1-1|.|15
CSAGSGGGPNTEAFF
TGCAGTGCGGGCAGCGGCGGGGGGCCGAACACTGAAGCTTTCTTT
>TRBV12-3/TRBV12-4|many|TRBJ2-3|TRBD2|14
CASRPTSGRNTQYF
TGTGCCAGCAGGCCCACTAGCGGGAGGAATACGCAGTATTTT
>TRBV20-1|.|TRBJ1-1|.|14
CSARGGPANTEAFF
TGCAGTGCTAGAGGCGGCCCCGCGAACACTGAAGCTTTCTTT
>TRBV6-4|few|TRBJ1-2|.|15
CASSTAGGGLYGYTF
TGTGCCAGCAGCACTGCGGGAGGTGGGCTGTATGGCTACACCTTC
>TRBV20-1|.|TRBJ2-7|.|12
CSAQPDSEEQYF
TGCAGTGCTCAGCCAGATTCGGAAGAGCAGTACTTC
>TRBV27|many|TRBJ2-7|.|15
CASSIRASGFYEQYF
TGTGCCAGCAGTATCAGGGCTTCCGGGTTCTACGAGCAGTACTTC
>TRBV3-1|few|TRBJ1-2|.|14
CASSHRGDNYGYTF
TGTGCCAGCAGCCATCGTGGTGACAACTATGGCTACACCTTC
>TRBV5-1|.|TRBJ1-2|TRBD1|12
CASSMTGDGYTF
TGCGCCAGCAGCATGACAGGGGATGGCTACACCTTC
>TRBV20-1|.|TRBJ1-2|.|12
CSARAGGDRYTF
TGCAGTGCTAGGGCGGGCGGGGATCGCTACACCTTC
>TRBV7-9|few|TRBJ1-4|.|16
CASSSYGRGRNEKLFF
TGTGCCAGCAGCTCGTACGGAAGGGGGAGAAATGAAAAACTGTTTTTT
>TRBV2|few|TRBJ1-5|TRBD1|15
CASSDQGVSNQPQHF
TGTGCCAGCAGCGACCAGGGGGTTAGCAATCAGCCCCAGCATTTT
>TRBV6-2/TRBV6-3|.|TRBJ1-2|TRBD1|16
CASSYSGTDYIYGYTF
TGTGCCAGCAGTTACTCCGGGACAGATTATATCTATGGCTACACCTTC
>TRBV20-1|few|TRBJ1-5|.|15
CSARQTRSLNQPQHF
TGCAGTGCCCGCCAAACGAGAAGCCTCAATCAGCCCCAGCATTTT
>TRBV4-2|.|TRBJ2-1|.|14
CASSLGVGWDEQFF
TGTGCCAGCAGCCTCGGGGTCGGTTGGGATGAGCAGTTCTTC
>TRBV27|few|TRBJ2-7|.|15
CASSSSAYPLYEQYF
TGTGCCAGCAGTTCGTCGGCCTACCCTCTCTACGAGCAGTACTTC
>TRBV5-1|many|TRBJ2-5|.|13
CASSLLAEETQYF
TGCGCCAGCAGCTTGTTGGCTGAAGAGACCCAGTACTTC
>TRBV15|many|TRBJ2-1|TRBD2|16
CATSRSGTSGWDEQFF
TGTGCCACCAGCAGATCCGGGACTAGCGGGTGGGATGAGCAGTTCTTC
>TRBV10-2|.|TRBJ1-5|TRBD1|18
CAKMGNRDREEKDQPQHF
TGCGCCAAAATGGGGAACCGGGACAGGGAAGAGAAAGATCAGCCCCAGCATTTT
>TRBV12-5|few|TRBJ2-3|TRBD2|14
CASGSGLDTDTQYF
TGTGCTAGTGGTTCGGGACTAGACACAGATACGCAGTATTTT
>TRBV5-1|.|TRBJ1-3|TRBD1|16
CASSQGQINSGNTIYF
TGCGCCAGCAGTCAGGGACAGATAAACTCTGGAAACACCATATATTTT
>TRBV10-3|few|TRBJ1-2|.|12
CAAQGADYGYTF
TGTGCCGCTCAGGGCGCCGACTATGGCTACACCTTC
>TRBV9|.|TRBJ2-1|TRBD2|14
CASSDLAGGREQFF
TGTGCCAGCAGCGACCTAGCGGGAGGTCGAGAGCAGTTCTTC
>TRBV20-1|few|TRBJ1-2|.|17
CSARDGAQEHPARGYTF
TGCAGTGCTAGGGACGGGGCGCAGGAGCACCCCGCGCGGGGCTACACCTTC
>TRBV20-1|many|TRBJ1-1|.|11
CSASPGAEAFF
TGCAGTGCCTCCCCGGGTGCAGAAGCTTTCTTT
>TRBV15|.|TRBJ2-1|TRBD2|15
CATGPRTSGRNEQFF
TGTGCCACCGGACCTCGGACTAGCGGGAGGAATGAGCAGTTCTTC
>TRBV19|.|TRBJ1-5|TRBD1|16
CASTWDSRYSNQPQHF
TGTGCCAGTACCTGGGACAGCCGCTATAGCAATCAGCCCCAGCATTTT
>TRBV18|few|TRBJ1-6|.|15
CASSAIGVRNSPLHF
TGTGCCAGCTCAGCCATCGGGGTGCGGAATTCACCCCTCCACTTT
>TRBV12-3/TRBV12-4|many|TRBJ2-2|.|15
CASSSNQGRTGELFF
TGTGCCAGCAGTTCCAACCAGGGTCGGACCGGGGAGCTGTTTTTT
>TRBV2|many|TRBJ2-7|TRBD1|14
CASSGRQGSYEQYF
TGTGCCAGCAGTGGGAGACAGGGGTCCTACGAGCAGTACTTC
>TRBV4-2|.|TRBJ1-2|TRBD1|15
CASSQGRAGGDGYTF
TGTGCCAGCAGCCAAGGGAGGGCAGGGGGGGATGGCTACACCTTC
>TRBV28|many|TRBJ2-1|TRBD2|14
CASTLGGFYNEQFF
TGTGCCAGCACTCTGGGAGGGTTCTACAATGAGCAGTTCTTC
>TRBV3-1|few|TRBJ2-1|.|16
CASRQGGTGSYNEQFF
TGTGCCAGCAGGCAAGGCGGGACGGGGAGCTACAATGAGCAGTTCTTC
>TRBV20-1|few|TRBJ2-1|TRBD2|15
CSARKRASGTYEQFF
TGCAGTGCTAGAAAAAGGGCTAGCGGGACGTATGAGCAGTTCTTC
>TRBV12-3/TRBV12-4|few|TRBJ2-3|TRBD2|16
CASSLLTSGLTDTQYF
TGTGCCAGCAGTCTCTTGACTAGCGGACTGACAGATACGCAGTATTTT
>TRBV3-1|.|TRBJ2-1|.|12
CASSQVNNEQFF
TGTGCCAGCAGCCAAGTTAACAATGAGCAGTTCTTC
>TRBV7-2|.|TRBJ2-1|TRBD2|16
CASSFRTSGRGDEQFF
TGTGCCAGCAGCTTCCGGACTAGCGGGAGGGGGGATGAGCAGTTCTTC
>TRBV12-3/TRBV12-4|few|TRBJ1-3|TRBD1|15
CASRPDRSAGNTIYF
TGTGCCAGCAGGCCGGACAGGTCGGCTGGAAACACTATATATTTT
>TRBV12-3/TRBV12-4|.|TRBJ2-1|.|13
CASSPPLYNEQFF
TGTGCCAGCAGTCCCCCCCTCTACAATGAGCAGTTCTTC